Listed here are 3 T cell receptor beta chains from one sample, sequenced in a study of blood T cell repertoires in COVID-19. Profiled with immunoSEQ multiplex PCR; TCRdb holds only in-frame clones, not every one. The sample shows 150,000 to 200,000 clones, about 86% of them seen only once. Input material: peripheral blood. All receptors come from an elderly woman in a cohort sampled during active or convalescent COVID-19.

CDR3 nucleotides: TGTGCCAGTAGTTCACAGGGGGACTATGGCTACACCTTC. Encoded protein: CASSSQGDYGYTF. The V gene is TRBV19, the J gene TRBJ1-2; TRBD1 aligns across 8 bases. The germline gives CDR1 LNHDA, CDR2 SQIVND (reference sequence). The CDR3 is 13 amino acids. The trim removed 5 bases at V and 3 bases at J, leaving 2 bases unmatched.

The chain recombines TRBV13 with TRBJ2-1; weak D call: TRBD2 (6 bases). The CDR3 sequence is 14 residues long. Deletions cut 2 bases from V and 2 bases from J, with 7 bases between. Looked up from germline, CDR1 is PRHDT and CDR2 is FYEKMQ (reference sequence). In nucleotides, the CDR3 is TGTGCCAGCAGCTTAAAGCGGGCCTACAATGAGCAGTTCTTC. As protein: CASSLKRAYNEQFF.

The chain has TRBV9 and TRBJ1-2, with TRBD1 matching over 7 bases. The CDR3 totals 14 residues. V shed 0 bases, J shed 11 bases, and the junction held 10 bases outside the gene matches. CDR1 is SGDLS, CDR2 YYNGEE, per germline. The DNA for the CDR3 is TGTGCCAGCAGCGTAGACCCGACAGGGAAGGGATACACCTTC. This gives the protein CASSVDPTGKGYTF.